This TCR beta chain came from a study of PD-L1 blockade in urothelial cancer. Overall study context: Patients had undergone 0 to 3 prior chemotherapy regimens. Blood underwent analysis 3 weeks (second dose) and 6 weeks after treatment began. The study's findings and limits: Durable benefit was linked to greater 3-week expansion of tumor-associated blood clones.

Trimming shortened V by 6 bases and J by 6 bases, and 20 bases separated the two germline ends. Germline CDR1 SNHLY, CDR2 FYNNEI. The CDR3 runs 16 residues. Regarding this clone: The antigen is undetermined.

TCRdb keeps only in-frame clones here, not all; method: immunoSEQ multiplex PCR. The profile shows about 120,000 clones, more than 85% of them singletons. Time point here: peripheral blood 6 weeks after treatment start. The rearrangement links TRBV2 to TRBJ2-2; a possible D gene is TRBD2 (8 bases). The source was PBMCs, collected around atezolizumab (anti-PD-L1) treatment. This receptor was taken from a man in his sixties with urothelial cancer. The CDR3 loop reads CASRSGQSGRAGELFF. The CDR3 coding sequence is TGTGCCAGCAGGTCGGGACAGAGCGGGAGAGCCGGGGAGCTGTTTTTT.